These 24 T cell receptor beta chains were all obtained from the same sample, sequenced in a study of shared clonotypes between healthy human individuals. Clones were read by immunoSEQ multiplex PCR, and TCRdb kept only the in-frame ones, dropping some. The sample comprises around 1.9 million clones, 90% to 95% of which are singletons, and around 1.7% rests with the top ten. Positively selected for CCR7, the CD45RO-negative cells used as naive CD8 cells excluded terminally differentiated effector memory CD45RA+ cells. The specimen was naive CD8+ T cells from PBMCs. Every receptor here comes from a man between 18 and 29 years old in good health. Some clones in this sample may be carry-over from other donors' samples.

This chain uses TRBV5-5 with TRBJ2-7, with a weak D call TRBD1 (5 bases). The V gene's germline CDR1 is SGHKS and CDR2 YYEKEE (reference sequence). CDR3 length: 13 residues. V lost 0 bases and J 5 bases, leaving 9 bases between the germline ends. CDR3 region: CASSLAGWDEQYF. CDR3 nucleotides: TGTGCCAGCAGCTTGGCAGGGTGGGACGAGCAGTACTTC.

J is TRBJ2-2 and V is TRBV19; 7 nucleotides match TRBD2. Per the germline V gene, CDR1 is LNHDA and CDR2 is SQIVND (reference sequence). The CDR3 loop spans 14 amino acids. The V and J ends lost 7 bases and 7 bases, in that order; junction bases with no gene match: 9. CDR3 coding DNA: TGTGCCAGTATGCCAGCGGGAAGGGGCGGGGAGCTGTTTTTT. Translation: CASMPAGRGGELFF.

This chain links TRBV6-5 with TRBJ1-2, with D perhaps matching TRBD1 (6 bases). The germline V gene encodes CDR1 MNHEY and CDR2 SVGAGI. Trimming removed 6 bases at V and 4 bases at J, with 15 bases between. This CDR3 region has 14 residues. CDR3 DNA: TGTGCCAGCAGCTTCCGGGGGCTTGGCTATGGCTACACCTTC. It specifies CASSFRGLGYGYTF.

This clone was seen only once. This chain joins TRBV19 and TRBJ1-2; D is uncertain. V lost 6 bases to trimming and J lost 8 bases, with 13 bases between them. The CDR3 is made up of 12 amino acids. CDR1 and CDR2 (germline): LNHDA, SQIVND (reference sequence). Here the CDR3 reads CASRFGVSGYTF. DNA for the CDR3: TGTGCCAGTAGATTCGGGGTGTCCGGCTACACCTTC.

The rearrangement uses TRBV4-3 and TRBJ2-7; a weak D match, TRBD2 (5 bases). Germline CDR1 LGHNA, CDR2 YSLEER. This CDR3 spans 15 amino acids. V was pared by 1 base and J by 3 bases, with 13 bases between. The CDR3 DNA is TGCGCCAGCAGCCAAGGACACCTCCGGGGCTACGAGCAGTACTTC. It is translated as CASSQGHLRGYEQYF.

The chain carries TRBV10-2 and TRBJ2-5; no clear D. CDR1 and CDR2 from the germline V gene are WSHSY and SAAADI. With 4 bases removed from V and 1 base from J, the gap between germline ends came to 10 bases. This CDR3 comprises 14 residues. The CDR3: CASSANSRQETQYF. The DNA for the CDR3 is TGCGCCAGCAGTGCGAATAGCCGCCAAGAGACCCAGTACTTC.

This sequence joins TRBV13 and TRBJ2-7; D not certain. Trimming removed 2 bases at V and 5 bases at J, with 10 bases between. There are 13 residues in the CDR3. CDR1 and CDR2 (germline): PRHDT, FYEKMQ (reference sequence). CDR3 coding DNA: TGTGCCAGCAGCTTAACAAGGCAGAACGAGCAGTACTTC. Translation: CASSLTRQNEQYF.

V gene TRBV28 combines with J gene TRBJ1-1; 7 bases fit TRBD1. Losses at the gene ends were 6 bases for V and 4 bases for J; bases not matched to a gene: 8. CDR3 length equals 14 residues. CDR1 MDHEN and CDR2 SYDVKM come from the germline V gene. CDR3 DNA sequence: TGTGCCAGCAGCTTCAGGGGGGTTAGCACTGAAGCTTTCTTT. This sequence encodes CASSFRGVSTEAFF.

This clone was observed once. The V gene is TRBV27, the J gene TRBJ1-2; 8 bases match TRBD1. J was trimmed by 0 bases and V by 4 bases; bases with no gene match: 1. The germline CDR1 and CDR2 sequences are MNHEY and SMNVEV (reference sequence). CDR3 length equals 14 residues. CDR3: CASSWTGTNYGYTF. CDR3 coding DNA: TGTGCCAGCAGTTGGACAGGGACTAACTATGGCTACACCTTC.

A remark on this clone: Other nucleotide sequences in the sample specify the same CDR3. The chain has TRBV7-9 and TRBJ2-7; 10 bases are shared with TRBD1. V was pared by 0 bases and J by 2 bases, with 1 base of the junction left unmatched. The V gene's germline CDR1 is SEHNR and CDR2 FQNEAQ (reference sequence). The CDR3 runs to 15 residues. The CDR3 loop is CASSLAGQGAYEQYF. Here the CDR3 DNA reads TGTGCCAGCAGCTTAGCCGGACAGGGGGCCTACGAGCAGTACTTC.

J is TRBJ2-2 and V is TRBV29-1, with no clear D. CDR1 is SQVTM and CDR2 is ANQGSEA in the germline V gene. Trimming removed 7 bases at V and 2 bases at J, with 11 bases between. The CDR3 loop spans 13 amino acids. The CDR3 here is CSARMGNTGELFF. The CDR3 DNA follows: TGCAGCGCCCGGATGGGCAACACCGGGGAGCTGTTTTTT.

CDR3 in DNA: TGTGCCAGCAGCTTAGCCAACGAGCAGTACTTC. Translation gives CASSLANEQYF. The chain uses TRBV5-6 and TRBJ2-7; D gene ambiguous. The V and J ends lost 2 bases and 5 bases respectively, with 5 bases between them. The CDR3 length is 11 residues. Germline CDR1 reads SGHDT; CDR2 reads YYEEEE.

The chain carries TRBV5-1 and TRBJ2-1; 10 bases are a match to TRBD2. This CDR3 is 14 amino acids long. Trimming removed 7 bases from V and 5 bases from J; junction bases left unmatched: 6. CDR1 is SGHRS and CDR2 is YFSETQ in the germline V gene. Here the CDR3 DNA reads TGCGCCAGCTCCAGCGGGAGGGCCGACAATGAGCAGTTCTTC. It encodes CASSSGRADNEQFF.

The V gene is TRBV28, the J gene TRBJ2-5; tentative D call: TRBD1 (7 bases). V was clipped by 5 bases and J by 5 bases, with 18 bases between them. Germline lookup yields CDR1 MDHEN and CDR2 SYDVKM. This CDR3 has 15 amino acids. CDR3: CASSIRDSREETQYF. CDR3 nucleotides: TGTGCCAGCAGTATCCGGGACAGCCGGGAGGAGACCCAGTACTTC.

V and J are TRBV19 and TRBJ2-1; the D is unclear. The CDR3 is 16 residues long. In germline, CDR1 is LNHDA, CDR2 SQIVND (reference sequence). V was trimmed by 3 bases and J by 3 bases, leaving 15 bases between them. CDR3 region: CASSINGQYHYNEQFF. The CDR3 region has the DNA TGTGCCAGTAGTATTAATGGGCAGTACCACTACAATGAGCAGTTCTTC.

CDR3 residues: CASSLGQGQAFF. The CDR3 DNA reads TGTGCCAGCAGCTTGGGACAGGGTCAAGCTTTCTTT. The rearrangement joins TRBV5-4 to TRBJ1-1, with 7 bases that match TRBD1. This CDR3 region has 12 residues. Germline assignment: CDR1 SGHNT and CDR2 YYREEE (reference sequence). After removal of 0 bases from V and 9 bases from J, the junction contained 2 bases not matched to a gene.

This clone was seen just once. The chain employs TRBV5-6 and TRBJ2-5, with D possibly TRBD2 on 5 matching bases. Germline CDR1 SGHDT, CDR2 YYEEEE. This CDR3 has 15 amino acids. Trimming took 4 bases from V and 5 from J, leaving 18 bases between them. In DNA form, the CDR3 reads TGTGCCAGCAGCCCTACACTAGGGTTTGGGGAGACCCAGTACTTC. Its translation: CASSPTLGFGETQYF.

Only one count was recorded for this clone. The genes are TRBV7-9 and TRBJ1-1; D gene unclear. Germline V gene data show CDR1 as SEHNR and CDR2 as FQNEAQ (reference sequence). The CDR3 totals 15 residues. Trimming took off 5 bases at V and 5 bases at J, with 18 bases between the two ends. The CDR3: CASSRTGLEGTEAFF. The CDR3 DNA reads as TGTGCCAGCAGCCGCACCGGCCTTGAAGGGACTGAAGCTTTCTTT.

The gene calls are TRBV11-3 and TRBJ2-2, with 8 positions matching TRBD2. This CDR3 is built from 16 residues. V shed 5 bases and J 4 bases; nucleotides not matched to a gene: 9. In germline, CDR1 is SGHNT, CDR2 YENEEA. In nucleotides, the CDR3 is TGTGCCAGCAGCCCATCAGCGGGAGTGGGCACCGGGGAGCTGTTTTTT. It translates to CASSPSAGVGTGELFF.

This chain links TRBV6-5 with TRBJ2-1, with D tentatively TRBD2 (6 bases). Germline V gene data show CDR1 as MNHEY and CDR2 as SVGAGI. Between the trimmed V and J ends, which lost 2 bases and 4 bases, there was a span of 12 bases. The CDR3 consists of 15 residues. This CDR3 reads CASSYDLARYNEQFF. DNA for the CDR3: TGTGCCAGCAGTTACGACCTAGCGAGGTACAATGAGCAGTTCTTC.

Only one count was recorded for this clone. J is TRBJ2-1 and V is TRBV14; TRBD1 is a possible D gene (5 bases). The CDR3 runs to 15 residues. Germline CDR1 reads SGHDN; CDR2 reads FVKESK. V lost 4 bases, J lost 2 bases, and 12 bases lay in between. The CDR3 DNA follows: TGTGCCAGCAGCCCGTGGGGCAGGGCCTACAATGAGCAGTTCTTC. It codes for CASSPWGRAYNEQFF.

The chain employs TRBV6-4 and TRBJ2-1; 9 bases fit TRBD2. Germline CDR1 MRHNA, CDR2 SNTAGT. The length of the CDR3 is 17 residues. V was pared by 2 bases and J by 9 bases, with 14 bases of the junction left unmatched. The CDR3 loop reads CASSDIAVAGGPGEQFF. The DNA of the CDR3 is TGTGCCAGCAGTGACATAGCAGTCGCGGGAGGGCCGGGTGAGCAGTTCTTC.

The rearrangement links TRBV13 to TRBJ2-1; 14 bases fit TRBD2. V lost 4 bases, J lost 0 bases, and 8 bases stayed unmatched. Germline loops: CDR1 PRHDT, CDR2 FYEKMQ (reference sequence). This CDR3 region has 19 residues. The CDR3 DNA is TGTGCCAGCAGCTCCACCGGGACTAGCGGGGGTAGCTCCTACAATGAGCAGTTCTTC. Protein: CASSSTGTSGGSSYNEQFF.

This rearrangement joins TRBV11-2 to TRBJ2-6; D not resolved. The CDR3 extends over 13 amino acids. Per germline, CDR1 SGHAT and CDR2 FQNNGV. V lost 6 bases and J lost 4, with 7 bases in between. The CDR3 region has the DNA TGTGCCAGCAGACTTGGGGGGGCCAACGTCCTGACTTTC. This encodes CASRLGGANVLTF.